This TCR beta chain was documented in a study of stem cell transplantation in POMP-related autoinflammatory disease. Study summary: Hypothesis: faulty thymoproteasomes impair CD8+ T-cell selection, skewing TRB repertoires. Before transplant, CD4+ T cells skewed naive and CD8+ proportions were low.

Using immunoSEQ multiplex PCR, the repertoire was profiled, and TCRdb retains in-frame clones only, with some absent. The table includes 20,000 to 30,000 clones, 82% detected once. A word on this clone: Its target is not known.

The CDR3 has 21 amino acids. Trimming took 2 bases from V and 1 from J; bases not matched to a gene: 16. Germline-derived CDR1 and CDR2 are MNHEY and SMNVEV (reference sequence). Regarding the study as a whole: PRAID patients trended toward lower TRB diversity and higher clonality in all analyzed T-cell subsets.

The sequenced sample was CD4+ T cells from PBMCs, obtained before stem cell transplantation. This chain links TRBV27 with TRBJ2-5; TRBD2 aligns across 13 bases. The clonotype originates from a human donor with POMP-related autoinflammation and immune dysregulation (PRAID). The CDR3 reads CASSLRSTSGRASLAQETQYF. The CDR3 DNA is TGTGCCAGCAGTTTAAGGTCCACTAGCGGGAGGGCCTCTCTCGCCCAAGAGACCCAGTACTTC.